The 22 T cell receptor beta chains presented below share a single source sample, sequenced in a study of cytomegalovirus exposure and HLA in healthy donors. Primers for the PCR totalled 60 Vbeta and 13 Jbeta. Here immunoSEQ multiplex PCR was the method, and the copy in TCRdb shows in-frame clones only, minus some. The data show 95,000 to 150,000 clones, roughly 80% seen once. Input material: PBMCs. These receptors were collected from a man between 60 and 75 years old in good health and CMV-seropositive.

The table lists this clone with a few counts. V gene TRBV15 combines with J gene TRBJ2-3; D is perhaps TRBD1 (5 bases). The V gene's germline CDR1 is LNHNV and CDR2 YYDKDF (reference sequence). The germline V and J ends were trimmed by 0 bases and 1 base, with 8 bases remaining between them. The CDR3 has 15 amino acids. In nucleotides, the CDR3 is TGTGCCACCAGCAGAGAAGGGGCTGGCACAGATACGCAGTATTTT. Amino acid sequence: CATSREGAGTDTQYF.

The rearrangement joins TRBV19 to TRBJ1-4, with D possibly matching TRBD1 (5 bases). Trimming shortened V by 10 bases and J by 1 base, and 22 bases separated the two germline ends. The CDR3 spans 17 residues. CDR1 and CDR2 from the germline V gene are LNHDA and SQIVND (reference sequence). The CDR3 DNA is TGTGCCACCCTTCCACCCGGAGGGGCTAGAACTAATGAAAAACTGTTTTTT. Protein product: CATLPPGGARTNEKLFF.

The chain joins TRBV12-5 to TRBJ1-2; a possible D gene is TRBD1 (5 bases). The CDR3 runs to 14 residues. V shed 4 bases and J shed 8 bases, with 17 bases lying between them. The germline V gene encodes CDR1 LGHNT and CDR2 FRNRAP. The CDR3: CASGSGEGLGGYTF. The CDR3 nucleotides are TGTGCTAGTGGTTCGGGAGAGGGGCTTGGGGGCTACACCTTC.

The rearrangement joins TRBV7-9 to TRBJ2-3; tentatively, D is TRBD2 (6 bases). V dropped 5 bases and J dropped 3 bases, with 21 bases sitting between them. The germline V gene encodes CDR1 SEHNR and CDR2 FQNEAQ (reference sequence). This CDR3 comprises 17 residues. CDR3 DNA: TGTGCCAGCAGCCCGCCCCGGGGACGGGGGTCTACAGATACGCAGTATTTT. Amino acid sequence: CASSPPRGRGSTDTQYF.

V is TRBV5-6 and J is TRBJ1-2; D possibly corresponds to TRBD1 (6 bases). CDR3 size: 17 residues. Germline CDR1 and CDR2: SGHDT and YYEEEE. Trimming left V 3 bases short and J 0 bases short, with 18 bases between. CDR3 nucleotide sequence: TGTGCCAGCAGCTCGGACAGCATCAATGCTTCTAACTATGGCTACACCTTC. It encodes CASSSDSINASNYGYTF.

The CDR3 DNA follows: TGTGCCTGGAATAGACAGGAGGCTTTCTTT. It translates to CAWNRQEAFF. V usage is TRBV30 and J usage is TRBJ1-1; D is possibly TRBD1 (6 bases). The CDR3 runs to 10 residues. Trimming pared 4 bases from V and 11 bases from J, leaving 11 bases between. CDR1 GTSNPN and CDR2 SVGIG come from the germline V gene (reference sequence).

The CDR3 spells CASSERETQYF. CDR3 coding DNA: TGTGCCAGCAGTGAACGGGAGACCCAGTACTTC. This chain links TRBV2 with TRBJ2-5; D is ambiguous. V was shortened by 2 bases and J by 5 bases, with 3 bases between the two germline ends. The CDR3 covers 11 residues. Germline V gives CDR1 SNHLY, CDR2 FYNNEI.

The J gene is TRBJ1-2, the V gene TRBV18, with D maybe TRBD1 (6 bases). The CDR3 is 15 amino acids. Germline CDR1 KGHSH, CDR2 LQKENI. The germline V and J ends were trimmed by 3 bases and 3 bases, with 14 bases remaining between them. CDR3 protein: CASSPSRGGHYGYTF. The CDR3 region has the DNA TGTGCCAGCTCACCGTCTAGGGGGGGCCACTATGGCTACACCTTC.

This chain uses TRBV5-6 with TRBJ2-6; TRBD1 aligns across 7 bases. Germline assignment: CDR1 SGHDT and CDR2 YYEEEE. V lost 5 bases to trimming and J lost 4 bases; unmatched junction nucleotides: 9. The CDR3 has 16 amino acids. The CDR3 bases are TGTGCCAGCAGTGGGATAGGGGGCGGAGGGGCCAACGTCCTGACTTTC. Its protein product is CASSGIGGGGANVLTF.

This chain links TRBV11-2 with TRBJ1-1; D is unclear. V dropped 5 bases and J dropped 5 bases, with 21 bases sitting between them. Germline-derived CDR1 and CDR2 are SGHAT and FQNNGV. The CDR3 spans 16 residues. For the CDR3, the DNA is TGTGCCAGCAGCCAACGAGGTGGTGCCTTTAGAACTGAAGCTTTCTTT. This sequence encodes CASSQRGGAFRTEAFF.

This clone was seen just once. The chain carries TRBV25-1 and TRBJ1-1; the D gene is possibly TRBD1 (6 bases). The CDR3 runs 13 residues. The V gene's germline CDR1 is MGHDK and CDR2 SYGVNS. The V end was cut by 4 bases, the J end by 7 bases, with 13 bases between. The CDR3 reads CASSGQVFLEAFF. Here the CDR3 DNA reads TGTGCCAGCAGTGGACAGGTCTTCCTTGAAGCTTTCTTT.

The chain combines TRBV30 with TRBJ1-3, with a tentative D call TRBD1 (6 bases). Germline CDR1 is GTSNPN and CDR2 is SVGIG (reference sequence). The CDR3 runs to 14 residues. The V gene lost 2 bases and the J gene lost 3 bases, with 11 bases spanning the gap. The CDR3 loop is CAWSPGTSGNTIYF. CDR3 nucleotides: TGTGCCTGGAGTCCAGGGACAAGTGGAAACACCATATATTTT.

Concerning this clone: This sample also contains other DNA sequences that code for the same CDR3. The chain combines TRBV6-5 with TRBJ1-2; possibly TRBD1 for D (5 bases). The germline V gene encodes CDR1 MNHEY and CDR2 SVGAGI. The CDR3 is made up of 13 amino acids. V was trimmed by 6 bases and J by 4 bases, leaving 12 bases between them. CDR3 region: CASSPGGGYGYTF. For the CDR3, the DNA is TGTGCCAGCAGCCCCGGGGGGGGCTATGGCTACACCTTC.

The chain uses TRBV7-9 and TRBJ1-1; possible D gene TRBD1, 6 bases. V lost 1 base and J 11 bases, leaving 11 bases between the germline ends. CDR1 is SEHNR, CDR2 FQNEAQ, per germline (reference sequence). The CDR3 sequence is 12 residues long. The CDR3 sequence is CASSLEGGTAFF. The CDR3 nucleotides are TGTGCCAGCAGCTTAGAAGGGGGTACGGCTTTCTTT.

The CDR3, as DNA: TGTGCCAGCAGTGACGTGGCAGGGTGGAGTGGTACTGAAGCTTTCTTT. This sequence encodes CASSDVAGWSGTEAFF. The chain is built from TRBV6-1 and TRBJ1-1, with a tentative D call TRBD1 (5 bases). CDR3 length: 16 residues. Germline V gene sequence: CDR1 MNHNS, CDR2 SASEGT. The ends were cut back, 3 bases at V and 5 bases at J, with 19 bases in the middle.

This clone has just one count. DNA for the CDR3: TGTGCCAGCAGCAATATACAGGGCCATCAGCCCCAGCATTTT. Protein product: CASSNIQGHQPQHF. The rearrangement links TRBV2 to TRBJ1-5; D is possibly TRBD1 (6 bases). The CDR3 runs 14 residues. The germline V gene has CDR1 SNHLY and CDR2 FYNNEI. Trimming left V 6 bases short and J 5 bases short, with 14 bases between.

This chain joins TRBV5-6 and TRBJ1-1; TRBD1 agrees at 9 bases. The CDR3 contains 14 residues. Trimming took 5 bases from V and 5 from J; bases not matched to a gene: 7. The germline CDR1 and CDR2 sequences are SGHDT and YYEEEE. This CDR3 reads CASRPGQGRTEAFF. The CDR3 DNA reads TGTGCCAGCAGACCCGGACAGGGGAGGACTGAAGCTTTCTTT.

This clone was observed a few times. This sequence joins TRBV7-2 and TRBJ1-1; D uncertain. The V end was cut by 3 bases, the J end by 1 base, with 12 bases between. CDR1 and CDR2 (germline): SGHTA, FQGNSA. The CDR3 covers 15 residues. CDR3 sequence reads: CASSLGSHRNTEAFF. The CDR3 DNA sequence: TGTGCCAGCAGCTTGGGGAGTCACAGGAACACTGAAGCTTTCTTT.

This chain links TRBV30 with TRBJ2-5, with 8 bases that match TRBD1. This CDR3 spans 15 amino acids. The germline V gene has CDR1 GTSNPN and CDR2 SVGIG (reference sequence). The V segment lost 1 base and the J segment 5 bases; nucleotides outside the gene matches: 9. CDR3 amino acids: CAWSGGQGGSETQYF. In DNA form, the CDR3 reads TGTGCCTGGAGTGGAGGACAGGGTGGGTCTGAGACCCAGTACTTC.

The chain couples TRBV10-3 to TRBJ1-1; D uncertain. V dropped 10 bases and J dropped 2 bases, with 14 bases sitting between them. The CDR3 is made up of 13 amino acids. Germline CDR1 ENHRY, CDR2 SYGVKD. CDR3 loop: CATLGGVNTEAFF. The CDR3 DNA sequence: TGTGCCACCCTCGGCGGCGTAAACACTGAAGCTTTCTTT.

The rearrangement uses TRBV19 and TRBJ2-3; no firm D call. This CDR3 has 12 residues. In germline, CDR1 is LNHDA, CDR2 SQIVND (reference sequence). V lost 5 bases and J 8 bases, leaving 11 bases between the germline ends. The CDR3 bases are TGTGCCAGTAGTCGCCTGAGTGGTACGCAGTATTTT. It is translated as CASSRLSGTQYF.

This chain uses TRBV7-3 with TRBJ1-5, with D maybe TRBD1 (5 bases). The CDR3 consists of 14 residues. Germline V gene data show CDR1 as SGHTA and CDR2 as FQGTGA. The V gene lost 6 bases and the J gene lost 4 bases, with 13 bases spanning the gap. The CDR3 loop reads CASSFNSGNQPQHF. The CDR3 DNA is TGTGCCAGCAGTTTCAATTCAGGGAATCAGCCCCAGCATTTT.